Here is one TCR beta chain with its context. V was pared by 0 bases and J by 5 bases, with 14 bases between. Germline CDR1 and CDR2: LNHDA and SQIVND (reference sequence). This CDR3 has 16 amino acids. The data derive from a study of blood T cell repertoires in COVID-19. Study as a whole: Sources were T cells, B-cell-depleted T cells, or PBMCs; the material itself was cDNA or gDNA.

Cohort allocation depended upon clinical history that participants reported. The recovered donors of Cohort 3 showed two negative PCRs, clearance, or symptom resolution. In the original analysis: Nucleated cell number was recorded as an estimate derived from reference gene primer amplification. Clones were sequenced by immunoSEQ multiplex PCR, and TCRdb holds only the in-frame ones, with some missing. D and trimming were read from the DNA, whereas the V and J calls and clone size are those reported in that table. The repertoire holds about 330,000 clones, with over 80% as singletons. This clonotype originated in a man aged 25 to 40 who had recovered from COVID-19. The sequencing sample was made of PBMCs or T cells enriched from blood (not recorded which). The gene calls are TRBV19 and TRBJ1-5, with D possibly being TRBD1 (5 bases). The DNA for the CDR3 is TGTGCCAGTAGTATAGAGAACAGGCCGAAATATCAGCCCCAGCATTTT. Its translation is CASSIENRPKYQPQHF.